A single sample gave rise to the 25 T cell receptor beta chains below, sequenced in a study of T cell clonotyping in hematopoietic cell transplantation (dated by TCRdb to the early 2020s). Sample time point, as interpreted from the label and publication: recipient sample taken at acute GVHD onset. The library came from the immunoSEQ multiplex PCR assay. The table was pulled from immuneACCESS by TCRdb, which kept in-frame rearrangements only. Such tables lose some clones; where checked, under half of the loss comes from unresolved V genes, and the rest has no known cause. The sample table shows 8,000 to 8,500 clones, and 70% to 90% are seen once. 4.2% of the sample is held by the ten biggest clonotypes. Sample: peripheral blood mononuclear cells, taken at the time of graft-versus-host disease after allogeneic stem cell transplant. These receptors were obtained from a male patient aged 55 to 69 who had an allogeneic stem cell transplant from a related donor, so the T cells may come from the graft donor. Some clones in this sample may be carry-over from other donors' samples.

Sample share makes this clone medium-sized. The rearrangement joins TRBV2 to TRBJ1-6, with D possibly being TRBD1 (5 bases). Germline loops: CDR1 SNHLY, CDR2 FYNNEI. The CDR3 is made up of 13 amino acids. V lost 6 bases and J 7 bases, leaving 10 bases between the germline ends. CDR3 amino acids: CASRYTGNSPLHF. The CDR3 nucleotides read TGTGCCAGCAGATACACAGGAAATTCACCCCTCCACTTT.

The chain combines TRBV7-9 with TRBJ1-2, with 8 bases that match TRBD1. The length of the CDR3 is 16 residues. Germline V gene sequence: CDR1 SEHNR, CDR2 FQNEAQ (reference sequence). With 2 bases clipped from V and 6 bases from J, the junction kept 11 bases outside the gene matches. In DNA form, the CDR3 reads TGTGCCAGCAGCTTATCAAGGGCAGGGGGCAGAGATGGCTACACCTTC. This gives the protein CASSLSRAGGRDGYTF.

The rearrangement uses TRBV28 and TRBJ1-5; 9 bases are shared with TRBD1. V lost 4 bases and J lost 7; bases outside the gene matches: 8. Looked up from germline, CDR1 is MDHEN and CDR2 is SYDVKM. The CDR3 totals 15 residues. The CDR3 bases are TGTGCCAGCAGTTCCACCGGGACAGGGCCCCAGCCCCAGCATTTT. Translation: CASSSTGTGPQPQHF.

The chain combines TRBV9 with TRBJ2-3; TRBD2 matches at 8 bases. The length of the CDR3 is 16 residues. Trimming took 2 bases from V and 3 from J; bases not matched to a gene: 8. Germline assignment: CDR1 SGDLS and CDR2 YYNGEE. As DNA, the CDR3 is TGTGCCAGCAGCGTCCCCGGGGGGGAGGTAACAGATACGCAGTATTTT. Translating it yields CASSVPGGEVTDTQYF. Complete variable domain (other parts from reference TRBV9 and TRBJ2-3): DSGVTQTPKHLITATGQRVTLRCSPRSGDLSVYWYQQSLDQGLQFLIQYYNGEERAKGNILERFSAQQFPDLHSELNLSSLELGDSALYFCASSVPGGEVTDTQYFGPGTRLTVL.

This chain connects TRBV28 to TRBJ1-1; maybe TRBD1 (5 bases). This CDR3 is built from 16 residues. Deletions cut 7 bases from V and 4 bases from J, with 22 bases between. Germline V gene sequence: CDR1 MDHEN, CDR2 SYDVKM. CDR3 nucleotide sequence: TGTGCCAGCACCCACCCTTATCGGGGGGTTGGCACTGAAGCTTTCTTT. Residues: CASTHPYRGVGTEAFF.

The chain links TRBV9 to TRBJ1-6; 8 nucleotides align to TRBD1. Germline assignment: CDR1 SGDLS and CDR2 YYNGEE. This CDR3 comprises 16 residues. V lost 4 bases to trimming and J lost 2 bases; unmatched junction nucleotides: 5. CDR3 amino acids: CASSKTGGTYNSPLHF. The CDR3, as DNA: TGTGCCAGCAGCAAAACAGGGGGAACCTATAATTCACCCCTCCACTTT. The whole variable domain, remainder taken from reference TRBV9 and TRBJ1-6, is DSGVTQTPKHLITATGQRVTLRCSPRSGDLSVYWYQQSLDQGLQFLIQYYNGEERAKGNILERFSAQQFPDLHSELNLSSLELGDSALYFCASSKTGGTYNSPLHFGNGTRLTVT.

This clone has only a few counts. The chain couples TRBV6-5 to TRBJ1-6, with no clear D. In germline, CDR1 is MNHEY, CDR2 SVGAGI. CDR3 length: 13 residues. Trimming removed 4 bases from V and 13 bases from J, with 14 bases in between. CDR3 DNA sequence: TGTGCCAGCAGTTCCACCGGGTTAAGGCCCCTCCACTTT. It translates to CASSSTGLRPLHF.

This clone has a single count. CDR3 region: CASKGNRPQETQYF. The DNA for the CDR3 is TGTGCCAGCAAAGGCAACAGACCACAAGAGACCCAGTACTTC. This chain uses TRBV2 with TRBJ2-5; D is unclear. This CDR3 comprises 14 residues. The germline V gene has CDR1 SNHLY and CDR2 FYNNEI. With 7 bases removed from V and 2 bases from J, the gap between germline ends came to 14 bases.

The chain employs TRBV2 and TRBJ1-4; a weak D match, TRBD1 (6 bases). V gave up 4 bases and J gave up 8 bases, with 17 bases separating them. Germline CDR1 is SNHLY and CDR2 is FYNNEI. This CDR3 contains 15 residues. Here the CDR3 DNA reads TGTGCCAGCAGTGTGTTAGGGACATCAAGGGAAAAACTGTTTTTT. Its translation: CASSVLGTSREKLFF.

In the case of this clone: Within the sample, other DNA sequences also encode this same CDR3. The J gene is TRBJ2-2, the V gene TRBV11-3, with a tentative D call TRBD1 (6 bases). V lost 5 bases and J lost 2, with 12 bases in between. The germline V gene has CDR1 SGHNT and CDR2 YENEEA. The CDR3 length is 15 residues. The CDR3 DNA reads TGTGCCAGCAGCCCCCGAGGGGGAAACACCGGGGAGCTGTTTTTT. Its protein is CASSPRGGNTGELFF.

The chain couples TRBV6-5 to TRBJ1-3; D unresolved. CDR3 size: 15 residues. With 0 bases removed from V and 4 bases from J, the gap between germline ends came to 10 bases. CDR1 and CDR2 (germline): MNHEY, SVGAGI. The CDR3 region has the DNA TGTGCCAGCAGTTACTCCCCGGGCGGAGGAAACACCATATATTTT. Translating it yields CASSYSPGGGNTIYF.

The chain uses TRBV28 and TRBJ2-5; D is unclear. Germline CDR1 reads MDHEN; CDR2 reads SYDVKM. The CDR3 has 15 amino acids. V lost 4 bases to trimming and J lost 0 bases, with 12 bases between them. CDR3 DNA: TGTGCCAGCAGTTACCCAGCGAGGTACCAAGAGACCCAGTACTTC. Translated: CASSYPARYQETQYF.

The rearrangement links TRBV7-6 to TRBJ1-4; D is possibly TRBD1 (5 bases). The V and J ends lost 5 bases and 7 bases respectively, with 11 bases between them. Germline V gene sequence: CDR1 SGHVS, CDR2 FNYEAQ. The CDR3 contains 13 residues. The CDR3 nucleotides are TGTGCCAGCAGCCGGGGGGTCCGTGAAAAACTGTTTTTT. It encodes CASSRGVREKLFF. Variable domain in full (rest from reference TRBV7-6 and TRBJ1-4): GAGVSQSPRYKVTKRGQDVALRCDPISGHVSLYWYRQALGQGPEFLTYFNYEAQQDKSGLPNDRFSAERPEGSISTLTIQRTEQRDSAMYRCASSRGVREKLFFGSGTQLSVL.

This clone was recorded once. The CDR3 sequence is CASSLVGLNSPLHF. The CDR3 nucleotides are TGTGCCAGCAGTTTAGTAGGGCTCAATTCACCCCTCCACTTT. This chain uses TRBV28 with TRBJ1-6; D is ambiguous. V lost 2 bases and J lost 7, with 9 bases in between. The V gene's germline CDR1 is MDHEN and CDR2 SYDVKM. This CDR3 is 14 amino acids long.

This chain joins TRBV11-3 and TRBJ2-7, with 7 bases lining up with TRBD1. The V gene end was trimmed by 3 bases and the J gene end by 5 bases; junction bases not matched to a gene: 7. Germline V gene sequence: CDR1 SGHNT, CDR2 YENEEA. This CDR3 spans 14 amino acids. Here the CDR3 DNA reads TGTGCCAGCAGCTTCAGGACAGGAATGGACGAGCAGTACTTC. Translating it yields CASSFRTGMDEQYF.

A single count supports this clone. The V gene is TRBV6-6, the J gene TRBJ1-3, with no clear D. V lost 0 bases and J 2 bases, leaving 11 bases between the germline ends. The germline V gene has CDR1 MNHNY and CDR2 SVGAGI (reference sequence). The CDR3 totals 16 residues. The CDR3 nucleotides are TGTGCCAGCAGTTACTCATCAGTCGGTGCTGGAAACACCATATATTTT. Amino acid sequence: CASSYSSVGAGNTIYF.

This chain joins TRBV29-1 and TRBJ2-3; the D gene is possibly TRBD1 (6 bases). The CDR3 has 13 residues. The V end lost 5 bases, the J end lost 0 bases, and 9 bases lay between the germline ends. CDR1 SQVTM and CDR2 ANQGSEA come from the germline V gene. CDR3 sequence: CSVRDTSTDTQYF. The DNA of the CDR3 is TGCAGCGTTCGGGACACTAGCACAGATACGCAGTATTTT.

The chain joins TRBV10-2 to TRBJ1-1; TRBD1 matches 9 bases. CDR1 WSHSY and CDR2 SAAADI come from the germline V gene. There are 14 residues in the CDR3. Trimming removed 6 bases from V and 6 bases from J; junction bases left unmatched: 8. The CDR3 region is CASRPGTGTSEAFF. The CDR3 nucleotides are TGCGCCAGCAGACCCGGGACAGGGACATCTGAAGCTTTCTTT.

The chain links TRBV13 to TRBJ2-3; D is perhaps TRBD1 (6 bases). The CDR3 contains 13 residues. Germline lookup yields CDR1 PRHDT and CDR2 FYEKMQ (reference sequence). V gave up 9 bases and J gave up 3 bases, with 13 bases separating them. DNA for the CDR3: TGTGCCAGTAAAGAGAGGGGGACAGATACGCAGTATTTT. This sequence encodes CASKERGTDTQYF.

The V gene is TRBV7-9, the J gene TRBJ2-1; TRBD2 matches at 10 bases. The CDR3 runs 15 residues. J gave up 7 bases and V 2 bases, and 5 bases lay outside the gene matches. Per germline, CDR1 SEHNR and CDR2 FQNEAQ (reference sequence). CDR3 loop: CASSLQLAGVNEQFF. The CDR3 DNA is TGTGCCAGCAGCTTACAGCTAGCGGGGGTTAATGAGCAGTTCTTC.

This chain links TRBV15 with TRBJ1-6, with D perhaps matching TRBD1 (5 bases). Germline CDR1 and CDR2: LNHNV and YYDKDF (reference sequence). V was shortened by 3 bases and J by 5 bases, with 8 bases between the two germline ends. The CDR3 has 14 residues. In DNA, the CDR3 is TGTGCCACCAGCAGTTCCAGGGATAATTCACCCCTCCACTTT. Amino acid sequence: CATSSSRDNSPLHF.

The V and J genes are TRBV5-6 and TRBJ1-2, with TRBD1 as a possible D gene (6 bases). The CDR3 loop spans 16 amino acids. Looked up from germline, CDR1 is SGHDT and CDR2 is YYEEEE. Between the trimmed V and J ends, which lost 3 bases and 0 bases, there was a span of 15 bases. The CDR3 sequence: CASSSAGQRSNYGYTF. The CDR3 DNA sequence: TGTGCCAGCAGCTCTGCCGGACAGCGCTCTAACTATGGCTACACCTTC.

The rearrangement joins TRBV5-1 to TRBJ1-5; TRBD1 agrees at 9 bases. Germline loops: CDR1 SGHRS, CDR2 YFSETQ. With V trimmed by 4 bases and J by 7 bases, 6 bases remained unmatched. This CDR3 comprises 14 residues. CDR3 nucleotide sequence: TGCGCCAGCAGCCAAGGGACAGGGAACCAGCCCCAGCATTTT. Translated: CASSQGTGNQPQHF.

The V gene is TRBV18, the J gene TRBJ2-5; no reliable D call. V lost 2 bases and J 5 bases, leaving 9 bases between the germline ends. Germline-derived CDR1 and CDR2 are KGHSH and LQKENI. The CDR3 loop spans 13 amino acids. CDR3 protein: CASSPANPETQYF. CDR3 in DNA: TGTGCCAGCTCACCAGCGAATCCGGAGACCCAGTACTTC.

The gene calls are TRBV19 and TRBJ1-2; a possible D gene is TRBD1 (5 bases). The CDR3 length is 15 residues. Germline assignment: CDR1 LNHDA and CDR2 SQIVND (reference sequence). V lost 5 bases to trimming and J lost 4 bases, with 17 bases between them. This CDR3 is CASSPVGGRGYGYTF. The CDR3 bases are TGTGCCAGTAGTCCCGTTGGGGGAAGAGGCTATGGCTACACCTTC.